These 27 T cell receptor beta chains originate from one sample sequenced in a study of T-cell reconstitution after alpha-beta-depleted transplantation in children. It was with unique molecular identifiers that the TCRbeta library was prepared. TCRdb re-called the PCR reads with MiXCR, one entry per CDR3 protein. The sample contains a few hundred thousand distinct CDR3 sequences, roughly a quarter of which appear only once. The sample here was PBMCs, taken before TCRalphabeta/CD19-depleted stem cell transplant. The origin of the receptors is a boy in the first two years of life with Wiskott-Aldrich syndrome, due to receive a stem cell transplant.

In this sample, this clonotype turned up a few times. The chain couples TRBV15 to TRBJ2-1, with a weak D call TRBD2 (6 bases). Germline CDR1 and CDR2: LNHNV and YYDKDF (reference sequence). The CDR3 is made up of 15 amino acids. Trimming took 1 base from V and 9 from J, leaving 16 bases between them. The CDR3 nucleotides are TGTGCCACCAGCAGAGCAGGAGAGGGAGCGGGTGAGCAGTTCTTC. Its translation: CATSRAGEGAGEQFF.

CDR3 coding DNA: TGCGCCAGCAGCTTGGGGCTAGCGATAGATACGCAGTATTTT. This translates into CASSLGLAIDTQYF. The chain carries TRBV5-1 and TRBJ2-3; maybe TRBD2 (6 bases). There are 14 residues in the CDR3. V dropped 0 bases and J dropped 5 bases, with 10 bases sitting between them. Per the germline V gene, CDR1 is SGHRS and CDR2 is YFSETQ.

There are a few counts of this clonotype. This sequence joins TRBV20-1 and TRBJ2-5, with D perhaps assigned TRBD1 or TRBD2 (5 bases each). Trimming took 6 bases from V and 2 from J, leaving 13 bases between them. Germline CDR1 is DFQATT and CDR2 is SNEGSKA (reference sequence). This CDR3 has 13 residues. CDR3 sequence (DNA): TGCAGTGCCCATCCCGGGGCACAAGAGACCCAGTACTTC. It yields the protein CSAHPGAQETQYF.

This clonotype turned up a few times. Here the CDR3 reads CASRESGSYNEQFF. CDR3 DNA: TGTGCCAGCAGGGAATCGGGCTCCTACAATGAGCAGTTCTTC. This chain connects TRBV7-2 to TRBJ2-1, with D unresolved. Germline V gene data show CDR1 as SGHTA and CDR2 as FQGNSA. The CDR3 has 14 amino acids. Trimming left V 6 bases short and J 0 bases short, with 9 bases between.

The chain combines TRBV7-3 with TRBJ2-1, with a tentative D call TRBD2 (6 bases). CDR1 and CDR2 from the germline V gene are SGHTA and FQGTGA. The CDR3 length is 15 residues. Trimming removed 2 bases at V and 8 bases at J, with 16 bases between. Here the CDR3 reads CASSLSSGERHEQFF. DNA of the CDR3: TGTGCCAGCAGCTTATCATCGGGGGAGAGGCATGAGCAGTTCTTC.

With regard to this clonotype: The junction and the germline gene differ at one end; a read error may be behind it. The rearrangement joins TRBV20-1 to TRBJ1-2, with D unclear. Germline CDR1 DFQATT, CDR2 SNEGSKA (reference sequence). The CDR3 totals 11 residues. CDR3 nucleotide sequence: TGCAGTGTTAGATCCGACGGTGGCTACACCTTC. Its protein is CSVRSDGGYTF.

The chain joins TRBV7-9 to TRBJ2-1; 7 bases fit TRBD2. V lost 2 bases, J lost 10 bases, and 2 bases stayed unmatched. The CDR3 covers 12 residues. CDR1 and CDR2 from the germline V gene are SEHNR and FQNEAQ (reference sequence). This CDR3 is CASSLRREEQFF. The DNA of the CDR3 is TGTGCCAGCAGCTTACGGCGGGAGGAGCAGTTCTTC. The complete variable domain, with remaining parts taken from reference TRBV7-9 and TRBJ2-1, reads DTGVSQNPRHKITKRGQNVTFRCDPISEHNRLYWYRQTLGQGPEFLTYFQNEAQLEKSRLLSDRFSAERPKGSFSTLEIQRTEQGDSAMYLCASSLRREEQFFGPGTRLTVL.

This clonotype was seen a few times. The chain joins TRBV24-1 to TRBJ2-2; D is ambiguous. This CDR3 comprises 16 residues. Germline CDR1 and CDR2: KGHDR and SFDVKD. Between the trimmed V and J ends, which lost 1 base and 0 bases, there was a span of 8 bases. DNA for the CDR3: TGTGCCACCAGTGATTTTAGAACTTCGAACACCGGGGAGCTGTTTTTT. It yields the protein CATSDFRTSNTGELFF.

This clonotype occurred a few times. The chain employs TRBV20-1 and TRBJ2-3, with 8 bases aligning to TRBD2. The CDR3 spans 17 residues. The J segment lost 3 bases and the V segment lost 3 bases, leaving 14 bases of the junction unmatched. CDR1 and CDR2 from the germline V gene are DFQATT and SNEGSKA (reference sequence). The DNA for the CDR3 is TGCAGTGCTAGTCCCCTCGGCGGGAGGATTTCGACAGATACGCAGTATTTT. Its translation is CSASPLGGRISTDTQYF.

There are many counts of this clonotype. The rearrangement joins TRBV6-1 to TRBJ1-5, with D maybe TRBD1 (6 bases). The CDR3 runs 13 residues. CDR1 MNHNS and CDR2 SASEGT come from the germline V gene. Trimming left V 2 bases short and J 6 bases short, with 8 bases between. The CDR3 region has the DNA TGTGCCAGCAGTGAAACAGGGAGTCAGCCCCAGCATTTT. Amino acid sequence: CASSETGSQPQHF.

This clonotype was seen a handful of times. The rearrangement joins TRBV20-1 to TRBJ2-1, with no clear D. Trimming shortened V by 3 bases and J by 0 bases, and 6 bases separated the two germline ends. Germline V gives CDR1 DFQATT, CDR2 SNEGSKA (reference sequence). This CDR3 is 13 amino acids long. For the CDR3, the DNA is TGCAGTGCTAGGCAATCCTCCTACAATGAGCAGTTCTTC. It yields the protein CSARQSSYNEQFF.

The chain couples TRBV7-2 to TRBJ2-5; the D is unclear. The length of the CDR3 is 16 residues. Looked up from germline, CDR1 is SGHTA and CDR2 is FQGNSA. Deletions cut 3 bases from V and 2 bases from J, with 16 bases between. CDR3 DNA: TGTGCCAGCAGCTTCCTCCCCTCAACACGGCAAGAGACCCAGTACTTC. Encoded protein: CASSFLPSTRQETQYF.

This clonotype was counted a few times. V gene TRBV12-3 or TRBV12-4 combines with J gene TRBJ2-1; 9 positions match TRBD2. The CDR3 spans 15 residues. The junction had 4 bases not matched to a gene; V was cut back by 3 bases and J by 4 bases. The CDR3 region has the DNA TGTGCCAGCAGTTTTACGACTAGCGGATACAATGAGCAGTTCTTC. The encoded protein is CASSFTTSGYNEQFF.

The sample holds a few counts of this clonotype. The gene calls are TRBV5-1 and TRBJ1-5, with D unresolved. The CDR3 loop spans 14 amino acids. Germline V gene data show CDR1 as SGHRS and CDR2 as YFSETQ. Trimming stripped 3 bases from V and 1 base from J, with 8 bases between. The CDR3 DNA reads TGCGCCAGCAGCTGGGGTGACAGCAATCAGCCCCAGCATTTT. Amino acid sequence: CASSWGDSNQPQHF. The full variable domain, rest sourced from reference TRBV5-1 and TRBJ1-5, is KAGVTQTPRYLIKTRGQQVTLSCSPISGHRSVSWYQQTPGQGLQFLFEYFSETQRNKGNFPGRFSGRQFSNSRSEMNVSTLELGDSALYLCASSWGDSNQPQHFGDGTRLSIL.

This chain joins TRBV5-1 and TRBJ2-5; possible D gene TRBD1, 5 bases. The CDR3 has 14 residues. Germline V gene lookup returns CDR1 SGHRS and CDR2 YFSETQ. Deletions cut 2 bases from V and 4 bases from J, with 12 bases between. CDR3 DNA: TGCGCCAGCAGCTTACAGGTTCAGGGAGAGACCCAGTACTTC. This gives the protein CASSLQVQGETQYF.

This clonotype was picked up a small number of times. The rearrangement joins TRBV13 to TRBJ2-5; 7 positions match TRBD2. Germline trimming cut 1 base from V and 1 base from J; bases unmatched to any gene: 9. The CDR3 runs 17 residues. CDR1 and CDR2 (germline): PRHDT, FYEKMQ (reference sequence). CDR3 DNA: TGTGCCAGCAGCTTAGCAGGTTCTAGCGGTCTCCAAGAGACCCAGTACTTC. Protein sequence: CASSLAGSSGLQETQYF.

The chain uses TRBV24-1 and TRBJ2-7, with D possibly being TRBD2 (6 bases). Deletions cut 4 bases from V and 5 bases from J, with 11 bases between. In germline, CDR1 is KGHDR, CDR2 SFDVKD. The CDR3 contains 13 residues. The CDR3 is CATSDGGSDEQYF. DNA of the CDR3: TGTGCCACCAGTGACGGGGGATCCGACGAGCAGTACTTC.

The chain couples TRBV19 to TRBJ2-7, with 8 bases identical to TRBD1. CDR1 is LNHDA, CDR2 SQIVND, per germline (reference sequence). This CDR3 region has 17 residues. V lost 5 bases, J lost 6 bases, and 18 bases stayed unmatched. Here the CDR3 reads CASSSTLTGALAGEQYF. DNA of the CDR3: TGTGCCAGTAGTTCGACCTTGACAGGGGCCCTCGCGGGCGAGCAGTACTTC.

The chain combines TRBV3-1 with TRBJ1-4; maybe TRBD1 (5 bases). The V and J ends lost 4 bases and 4 bases respectively, with 16 bases between them. The germline gives CDR1 LGHDT, CDR2 YNNKEL (reference sequence). The CDR3 covers 16 residues. CDR3 in amino acids: CASSLRSGPDNEKLFF. CDR3 DNA: TGTGCCAGCAGCCTCCGGTCGGGGCCGGATAATGAAAAACTGTTTTTT.

The V gene is TRBV11-2, the J gene TRBJ2-1, with 12 bases aligning to TRBD2. Germline V CDR1 and CDR2: SGHAT, FQNNGV. The CDR3 consists of 17 residues. V was pared by 5 bases and J by 0 bases, with 5 bases of the junction left unmatched. This CDR3 reads CASSKRLAGASYNEQFF. CDR3 in DNA: TGTGCCAGCAGCAAGCGACTAGCGGGAGCCTCCTACAATGAGCAGTTCTTC.

The chain recombines TRBV20-1 with TRBJ2-5; TRBD2 matches 9 bases. CDR3 length: 14 amino acids. With 1 base clipped from V and 3 bases from J, the junction kept 3 bases outside the gene matches. CDR1 DFQATT and CDR2 SNEGSKA come from the germline V gene (reference sequence). As DNA, the CDR3 is TGCAGTGCTAGAGGACTAGCGGCCGAAGAGACCCAGTACTTC. Amino acid sequence: CSARGLAAEETQYF.

The J gene is TRBJ1-1, the V gene TRBV12-3 or TRBV12-4; D not resolved. There are 13 residues in the CDR3. The V and J ends lost 7 bases and 4 bases respectively, with 13 bases between them. For the CDR3, the DNA is TGTGCCAGCACCCCACTCTCCGTCACTGAAGCTTTCTTT. This sequence encodes CASTPLSVTEAFF.

This clonotype came up a few times. The chain links TRBV27 to TRBJ1-6; no clear D gene. CDR1 and CDR2 (germline): MNHEY, SMNVEV (reference sequence). CDR3 length equals 14 residues. Trimming cost V 1 base and J 7 bases, with 8 bases left between them. DNA for the CDR3: TGTGCCAGCAGTTTATTCCAGCTAAATTCACCCCTCCACTTT. This sequence encodes CASSLFQLNSPLHF.

Regarding this clonotype: One junction end does not reproduce the germline sequence, and a read error may be involved. The rearrangement links TRBV5-1 to TRBJ2-3; D is uncertain. Germline assignment: CDR1 SGHRS and CDR2 YFSETQ. CDR3 length equals 14 residues. The CDR3 region is CAGSLSEQTDTQYF. Here the CDR3 DNA reads TGCGCCGGCAGCTTGTCTGAGCAGACAGATACGCAGTATTTT.

This clonotype occurred a few times. The chain has TRBV28 and TRBJ1-4, with D perhaps matching TRBD1 (5 bases). CDR1 MDHEN and CDR2 SYDVKM come from the germline V gene. Trimming cost V 7 bases and J 4 bases, with 13 bases left between them. This CDR3 region has 14 residues. In DNA form, the CDR3 reads TGTGCCAGCAACCGTGGGACGGATAATGAAAAACTGTTTTTT. The encoded protein is CASNRGTDNEKLFF.

A few counts support this clonotype. V usage is TRBV20-1 and J usage is TRBJ2-2; tentatively, D is TRBD1 (6 bases). CDR3 length: 14 amino acids. Germline lookup yields CDR1 DFQATT and CDR2 SNEGSKA (reference sequence). V shed 5 bases and J shed 2 bases, with 12 bases lying between them. CDR3 protein: CSASQGSNTGELFF. The CDR3 DNA reads as TGCAGTGCTTCTCAGGGGTCCAACACCGGGGAGCTGTTTTTT.

This chain joins TRBV20-1 and TRBJ2-3; D gene ambiguous. The CDR3 contains 13 residues. Germline V gene sequence: CDR1 DFQATT, CDR2 SNEGSKA (reference sequence). Trimming took off 3 bases at V and 0 bases at J, with 7 bases between the two ends. The CDR3 coding sequence is TGCAGTGCTAGGGAATCTAGCACAGATACGCAGTATTTT. Amino acids: CSARESSTDTQYF.